This T cell receptor beta chain was profiled in a study of Graves' ophthalmopathy and Graves' hyperthyroidism (dated by TCRdb to 2016 to 2019). For context, the study as a whole: Peripheral blood was collected before any treatment was given, at the time of initial diagnosis. Following sampling, methimazole starting at 30 mg daily was administered to hyperthyroidism patients, and high-dose intravenous methylprednisolone was administered to ophthalmopathy patients. An independent validation cohort was composed of approximately 19 hyperthyroidism patients and about 16 patients who later progressed from hyperthyroidism to ophthalmopathy. The approximately 90 discovery patients were divided at random into training and test sets in a 7:3 ratio. The study used TCR beta repertoire signatures to distinguish Graves' ophthalmopathy from Graves' hyperthyroidism and to predict progression to ophthalmopathy. In total, around 130 blood samples were TCR-sequenced: 40 to 45 ophthalmopathy, under 80 hyperthyroidism and roughly 17 hyperthyroidism-to-ophthalmopathy patients. A discovery set of 100 patients (43 ophthalmopathy, 55 to 60 stable hyperthyroidism) was enrolled to explore V-J signatures distinguishing ophthalmopathy from hyperthyroidism. In five or six hyperthyroidism patients, the T-cell repertoires found in thyroid tissue were compared with those found in blood. On the study overall, not on this receptor specifically: Most of the expanded thyroid clonotypes with a frequency above 0.001 were also detected in blood, and it was suggested that the thyroid immune response may be reflected by blood repertoires. No statistical method was used to predetermine the sample size, and group allocation was not hidden from the investigators. In cross-validation, the 13-signature model distinguished ophthalmopathy from stable hyperthyroidism with less than 90% sensitivity and around 81% specificity, while in the test set the corresponding values were about 80% and 75%. In validation, the model predicted ophthalmopathy progression with more than 70% sensitivity and roughly 72% specificity; eleven to twelve predicted patients were CT-confirmed with GO in a median of 6.5 months.

TCR beta CDR3 regions were amplified from RNA transcripts for repertoire sequencing. The first round of RT-PCR was done with HTBI primers and the Qiagen OneStep RT-PCR kit, and was followed by a second round of multiplex PCR, then size selection and purification. Libraries were sequenced on an Illumina HiSeq2000 using paired-end 100 bp reads. The published analysis was carried out like this. Reads were processed with SOAPnuke, discarding reads with adapters, uncalled bases, mean Phred below 15, or no exact constant-primer or identifier match. COPE v1.2.5 was used to merge the high-quality paired reads. Unique nucleotide sequences were defined as clonotypes and aligned to IMGT TRB V, D and J references using MiTCR v1.1. Only V-J combinations with frequency above 0.0001 were analysed, covering 99.2% of repertoires. For each V-J combination, a TCR clonal expansion and chaos score was defined as F50 clonal expansion divided by the chaos observed in the TCRdist matrix. Welch's t-statistics and random forest were used to reduce the features to approximately 13 V-J combinations, which were then used as input to a naive Bayes classifier. The Morisita-Horn index was used to measure how similar the thyroid and blood repertoires were. TCRdb itself trimmed the public reads at Q25 with fastp, ran MiXCR and retained productive beta chains. Duplicate CDR3 protein sequences are folded into a single record with the most common DNA and genes. The V and J calls come from TCRdb's annotation, not from the publication. For this sample there are 170,000 or so distinct CDR3 sequences; roughly two fifths appear just once. Less than 9.5% of the sample is in the top ten clones.

V is pruned by 5 bases and J by 3 bases, leaving 9 bases of the junction without a gene match. The CDR1 and CDR2 encoded by the germline V gene (reference sequence) are GTSNPN and SVGIG. The CDR3 goes from the cysteine to the phenylalanine over 15 residues. This entry keeps only the CDR3 DNA: 45 bases, framed from base 1. Ophthalmopathy patients were characterized by moderately to severely active disease, a Clinical Activity Score of at least 3, a NOSPECS grade of at least 4, and a disease duration under 3 months. Patients with other autoimmune diseases, uncontrolled infections, pregnancy or lactation were excluded. Clinical symptoms, serum thyroxine, TRAb, thyroid ultrasound and orbital computed tomography formed the basis of the diagnosis. PBMCs were isolated from 10 ml of fresh peripheral blood by Ficoll-Paque density gradient centrifugation. Total RNA was extracted with Trizol reagent and quality-checked on an Agilent 2100 Bioanalyzer.

This clonotype was seen repeatedly, ten times or more. The antigen this receptor binds is unknown. Base qualities were left out, and no much larger clone turns up one base away. The source material was peripheral blood. The chain was built from TRBV30 and TRBJ2-7, with 11 bases in between that match TRBD2. This sequence was found in a young man with Graves' ophthalmopathy. Donor details come from another sample of the same person, matched by shared clones. Here is the DNA: TGTGCCTGGGGTACCGGGACTAGCGGATTCTACGAGCAGTACTTC. It encodes CAWGTGTSGFYEQYF.